The 20 T cell receptor beta chains below come from one sample, sequenced in a study of blood T cell repertoires in COVID-19. Assay: immunoSEQ multiplex PCR; the TCRdb copy retains only in-frame clones and omits some. The sample contains 200,000 to 250,000 clones, 80% to 90% of which appear only once. The specimen sequenced was peripheral blood. Receptor source: an elderly woman with COVID-19, enrolled during active disease.

This clone showed up just once. The gene calls are TRBV28 and TRBJ1-2; tentative D call: TRBD1 (6 bases). CDR1 MDHEN and CDR2 SYDVKM come from the germline V gene. This CDR3 has 16 amino acids. The V end lost 4 bases, the J end lost 1 base, and 16 bases lay between the germline ends. This CDR3 reads CASSWSMDSLNYGYTF. The CDR3 region has the DNA TGTGCCAGCAGTTGGTCGATGGACAGCCTTAACTATGGCTACACCTTC.

This clone was seen a few times. The chain joins TRBV5-1 to TRBJ1-1; D unresolved. The CDR3 is made up of 13 amino acids. The germline CDR1 and CDR2 sequences are SGHRS and YFSETQ. V lost 0 bases and J 4 bases, leaving 7 bases between the germline ends. For the CDR3, the DNA is TGCGCCAGCAGCTTGGAGAGGGTCACTGAAGCTTTCTTT. Amino acid sequence: CASSLERVTEAFF.

This chain uses TRBV15 with TRBJ1-2, with 9 bases identical to TRBD1. The CDR3 has 15 amino acids. Germline CDR1 and CDR2: LNHNV and YYDKDF (reference sequence). V was pared by 1 base and J by 5 bases, with 5 bases of the junction left unmatched. CDR3: CATSRVRTGDYGYTF. Written as DNA, the CDR3 is TGTGCCACCAGCAGAGTACGGACAGGGGATTATGGCTACACCTTC. The variable domain in full, with the rest retrieved from reference TRBV15 and TRBJ1-2, is DAMVIQNPRYQVTQFGKPVTLSCSQTLNHNVMYWYQQKSSQAPKLLFHYYDKDFNNEADTPDNFQSRRPNTSFCFLDIRSPGLGDTAMYLCATSRVRTGDYGYTFGSGTRLTVV.

The chain has TRBV28 and TRBJ1-2; D may be TRBD1 (5 bases). Deletions cut 7 bases from V and 4 bases from J, with 22 bases between. The CDR3 runs 16 residues. Germline CDR1 MDHEN, CDR2 SYDVKM. CDR3: CASIGVGGAVAYGYTF. CDR3 nucleotides: TGTGCCAGCATAGGGGTTGGAGGGGCGGTTGCCTATGGCTACACCTTC.

The genes are TRBV5-5 and TRBJ1-1; D might be TRBD1 (6 bases). V lost 4 bases and J 0 bases, leaving 16 bases between the germline ends. The CDR3 has 16 amino acids. CDR1 SGHKS and CDR2 YYEKEE come from the germline V gene (reference sequence). CDR3 sequence reads: CASSATGQLMNTEAFF. The CDR3 DNA is TGTGCCAGCAGCGCGACAGGTCAGCTTATGAACACTGAAGCTTTCTTT.

The V call is TRBV28, the J call TRBJ1-1; D is unclear. The CDR3 is 13 residues long. Germline CDR1 MDHEN, CDR2 SYDVKM. Trimming removed 6 bases from V and 1 base from J, with 9 bases in between. CDR3 bases: TGTGCCAGCAGGCCTATTGGGAACACTGAAGCTTTCTTT. Translated: CASRPIGNTEAFF. The full variable domain, its missing parts supplied by reference TRBV28 and TRBJ1-1, is DVKVTQSSRYLVKRTGEKVFLECVQDMDHENMFWYRQDPGLGLRLIYFSYDVKMKEKGDIPEGYSVSREKKERFSLILESASTNQTSMYLCASRPIGNTEAFFGQGTRLTVV.

This clone has a single count. This rearrangement joins TRBV5-8 to TRBJ2-3, with 11 nucleotides matching TRBD2. V lost 5 bases to trimming and J lost 1 base; unmatched junction nucleotides: 12. This CDR3 contains 18 residues. Germline V gene data show CDR1 as SGHTS and CDR2 as YDEGEE. The CDR3 spells CASSLLQTSGVGTDTQYF. CDR3 bases: TGTGCCAGCAGTCTTCTTCAGACTAGCGGGGTCGGCACAGATACGCAGTATTTT. The variable domain in full, with the rest retrieved from reference TRBV5-8 and TRBJ2-3, is EAGVTQSPTHLIKTRGQQATLRCSPISGHTSVYWYQQALGLGLQFLLWYDEGEERNRGNFPPRFSGRQFPNYSSELNVNALELEDSALYLCASSLLQTSGVGTDTQYFGPGTRLTVL.

The rearrangement links TRBV28 to TRBJ2-3, with 9 bases matching TRBD2. Trimming took 8 bases from V and 0 from J; bases not matched to a gene: 9. Looked up from germline, CDR1 is MDHEN and CDR2 is SYDVKM. This CDR3 has 16 residues. The DNA of the CDR3 is TGTGCCAGCCCCCCCAATAGCGGGAGTAGCACAGATACGCAGTATTTT. Residues: CASPPNSGSSTDTQYF.

V is TRBV7-9 and J is TRBJ1-1; a possible D gene is TRBD1 (5 bases). Trimming took 5 bases from V and 1 from J, leaving 14 bases between them. The CDR3 length is 15 residues. Germline CDR1 SEHNR, CDR2 FQNEAQ (reference sequence). The CDR3 protein is CASSTTGPGNTEAFF. CDR3 nucleotide sequence: TGTGCCAGCAGCACCACAGGACCGGGGAACACTGAAGCTTTCTTT.

For this clone: The same CDR3 arises from other DNA sequences in this sample as well. The rearrangement links TRBV3-1 (or the pseudogene TRBV3-2) to TRBJ2-1; 11 bases agree with TRBD2. The CDR3 contains 15 residues. Germline V gene lookup returns CDR1 LGHDT and CDR2 YNNKEL (reference sequence). J was trimmed by 4 bases and V by 6 bases; bases with no gene match: 5. The chain's CDR3 is CASSPGLAEYNEQFF. The CDR3 nucleotides are TGTGCCAGCAGTCCGGGACTAGCGGAGTACAATGAGCAGTTCTTC.

The chain is built from TRBV19 and TRBJ1-2; 9 bases align to TRBD1. CDR3 size: 16 residues. Germline-derived CDR1 and CDR2 are LNHDA and SQIVND (reference sequence). The ends lost 10 bases at V and 3 bases at J; junction bases unmatched: 15. The CDR3 spells CATRDRVTTKDYGYTF. DNA for the CDR3: TGTGCCACTAGGGACAGGGTCACCACGAAGGACTATGGCTACACCTTC.

V and J are TRBV5-1 and TRBJ2-1; 11 nucleotides match TRBD2. The CDR3 has 15 amino acids. Germline V gives CDR1 SGHRS, CDR2 YFSETQ. The junction had 5 bases not matched to a gene; V was cut back by 3 bases and J by 6 bases. The CDR3 DNA follows: TGCGCCAGCAGCTCACTAGCGGGAGTTTTCAATGAGCAGTTCTTC. This codes for CASSSLAGVFNEQFF.

This clone showed up just a few times. Other DNA sequences of this sample code for an identical CDR3. The J gene is TRBJ1-4, the V gene TRBV18; 9 positions match TRBD1. V shed 3 bases, J shed 4 bases, and the junction held 3 bases outside the gene matches. The CDR3 contains 15 residues. Looked up from germline, CDR1 is KGHSH and CDR2 is LQKENI. The CDR3 DNA reads TGTGCCAGCTCACCTCCGGGACAGGGTAATGAAAAACTGTTTTTT. It encodes CASSPPGQGNEKLFF.

The V and J genes are TRBV29-1 and TRBJ1-1; D remains ambiguous. Trimming removed 7 bases at V and 3 bases at J, with 9 bases between. CDR1 SQVTM and CDR2 ANQGSEA come from the germline V gene. CDR3 length: 11 residues. The CDR3 DNA sequence: TGCAGCGGGACTTGGGACACTGAAGCTTTCTTT. It yields the protein CSGTWDTEAFF.

The J gene is TRBJ1-4, the V gene TRBV7-2, with 8 positions matching TRBD1. This CDR3 contains 14 residues. The J segment lost 6 bases and the V segment lost 3 bases, leaving 3 bases of the junction unmatched. Germline V gene data show CDR1 as SGHTA and CDR2 as FQGNSA. This CDR3 is CASSLQGAYEKLFF. CDR3 nucleotide sequence: TGTGCCAGCAGCTTGCAGGGGGCATATGAAAAACTGTTTTTT.

The rearrangement uses TRBV7-3 and TRBJ1-1; a possible D gene is TRBD1 (6 bases). Germline V gives CDR1 SGHTA, CDR2 FQGTGA. The CDR3 totals 14 residues. Trimming left V 6 bases short and J 5 bases short, with 16 bases between. CDR3 in DNA: TGTGCCAGCAGAGGGGGACCTCTGGGGACTGAAGCTTTCTTT. Translating it yields CASRGGPLGTEAFF.

The chain has TRBV5-1 and TRBJ2-3; D is uncertain. This CDR3 spans 14 amino acids. The germline V gene has CDR1 SGHRS and CDR2 YFSETQ. V gave up 3 bases and J gave up 2 bases, with 10 bases separating them. CDR3: CASSSPPLTDTQYF. The CDR3 bases are TGCGCCAGCAGCTCACCACCACTCACAGATACGCAGTATTTT.

The chain has TRBV19 and TRBJ1-1; D ambiguous. V was trimmed by 9 bases and J by 5 bases, leaving 19 bases between them. The CDR3 length is 14 residues. Germline V gene data show CDR1 as LNHDA and CDR2 as SQIVND (reference sequence). CDR3 nucleotide sequence: TGTGCCAGCCTGGCCCAGTCTATCGGGACTGAAGCTTTCTTT. This codes for CASLAQSIGTEAFF.

The rearrangement joins TRBV30 to TRBJ1-5; D call uncertain. The CDR3 contains 16 residues. The germline gives CDR1 GTSNPN, CDR2 SVGIG (reference sequence). The V and J ends lost 4 bases and 1 base respectively, with 17 bases between them. CDR3 loop: CAWTSSGERSNQPQHF. As DNA, the CDR3 is TGTGCCTGGACCTCCAGCGGGGAAAGGAGCAATCAGCCCCAGCATTTT.

The chain recombines TRBV29-1 with TRBJ2-3; D not resolved. V dropped 0 bases and J dropped 1 base, with 11 bases sitting between them. This CDR3 region has 15 residues. Germline CDR1 reads SQVTM; CDR2 reads ANQGSEA. The CDR3 DNA reads TGCAGCGTTGAAGATCGGCTAGGAGGCACAGATACGCAGTATTTT. This codes for CSVEDRLGGTDTQYF.